The clone carrying this T cell receptor (beta chain) has more than one count but fewer than ten. The investigators amplified TCR beta CDR3 regions from RNA transcripts. The primer set for the first-round RT-PCR of the TCR CDR3 was HTBI. In TCRdb, the multiplex PCR reads were re-called with MiXCR into one record per CDR3 protein. The sample includes roughly 200,000 distinct CDR3 sequences, roughly 17% seen only once; the top ten take about 56%. This sample was included in a study of T cells in Graves' hyperthyroidism and ophthalmopathy. The wider study: Before any treatment, at initial diagnosis, peripheral blood was collected.

Patients were excluded because of uncontrolled infection, other autoimmune disease, pregnancy or lactation. This CDR3 comprises 16 residues. V shed 7 bases and J 6 bases; nucleotides not matched to a gene: 11. Germline values: CDR1 SNHLY, CDR2 FYNNEI. The rearrangement uses TRBV2 and TRBJ2-1, with 11 bases lining up with TRBD2. This TCR was sampled from a woman aged 45-60 years with Graves' hyperthyroidism. Sequencing used blood. The CDR3 reads CASTRRLSGRVNEQFF. DNA of the CDR3: TGTGCCAGCACCCGGAGACTTAGCGGGAGGGTCAATGAGCAGTTCTTC.